This T cell receptor beta chain came from a study of OX40 agonist ivuxolimab in advanced cancers. Study results and limitations: Some nonresponders also had low normalized T-cell clonal expansion. The study found among the lowest clonal expansion in partial responders at 0.1-3.0 mg/kg. The average count of expanded clones was higher among CD8+ T cells than among CD4+.

The CDR3 totals 16 residues. The ends were cut back, 0 bases at V and 2 bases at J, with 11 bases in the middle. CDR1 is LGHNA, CDR2 YSLEER, per germline. About this clone itself: The target antigen is unknown.

Clones were read by immunoSEQ multiplex PCR, and TCRdb kept only the in-frame ones, dropping some. The table has around 70,000 clones, approximately 85% seen once; the top ten hold roughly 0.5%. V gene TRBV4-3 combines with J gene TRBJ1-3; no definite D call. The source is an adult with an advanced solid tumor such as melanoma, head and neck, liver or kidney cancer. This specimen was CD4+ or CD8+ T cells sorted from blood, taken in a trial of the OX40 agonist ivuxolimab. CDR3 in amino acids: CASSQDKRGAGNTIYF. CDR3 DNA sequence: TGCGCCAGCAGCCAAGATAAAAGAGGCGCTGGAAACACCATATATTTT.